The present T cell receptor beta chain was sequenced within a study of Ad26.COV2.S vaccination and SARS-CoV-2 variants. Study results and limitations: An underestimation of total T cell responses may have resulted from the TCR breadth and depth analyses.

Germline-derived CDR1 and CDR2 are MNHEY and SVGAGI. This CDR3 is 15 amino acids long. V shed 2 bases and J shed 2 bases, with 10 bases lying between them. For this clone: What it recognizes is unknown.

Treatment: 15 to 20 received Ad26.COV2.S at low or high dose, single or two shots; 5 received placebo; per-sample allocation not given. Following the first vaccine or placebo injection, samples were taken on day 63. An adult aged 18-55 years in Boston served as the donor. Some clones are missing from TCRdb's copy, which holds only in-frame ones; the method was immunoSEQ multiplex PCR. Of some 480,000 clones detected, approximately 88% appear once; the ten largest clones hold 10% to 15%. The material sequenced was peripheral blood, taken in a trial of Ad26.COV2.S vaccine versus placebo. The clonotype was recovered from a person aged 18 to 65 who received the Ad26.COV2.S COVID-19 vaccine or a placebo. The rearrangement links TRBV6-5 to TRBJ1-3, with D unclear. CDR3 sequence (DNA): TGTGCCAGCAGTTACAATCCGGGAACTGGAAACACCATATATTTT. Translated: CASSYNPGTGNTIYF.